The 8 T cell receptor beta chains listed next were all sequenced from one sample in a study of cytomegalovirus exposure and HLA in healthy donors. Sequenced by immunoSEQ multiplex PCR; TCRdb stores in-frame clones only, minus some. Counted here are under 110,000 clones, about nine tenths occurring once; the ten biggest clones make up about 1.8%. Sample: PBMCs. Every receptor here comes from a woman aged 18-30 years in good health and CMV-seropositive.

The V gene is TRBV4-1, the J gene TRBJ1-1; possible D gene TRBD1, 5 bases. CDR3 length: 14 residues. The germline V gene encodes CDR1 MGHRA and CDR2 YSYEKL. The V end was cut by 0 bases, the J end by 3 bases, with 8 bases between. In nucleotides, the CDR3 is TGCGCCAGCAGCCAAGAGGGGGAGGACACTGAAGCTTTCTTT. It encodes CASSQEGEDTEAFF.

The chain links TRBV28 to TRBJ2-5, with D perhaps matching TRBD1 (5 bases). CDR3 length equals 16 residues. CDR1 MDHEN and CDR2 SYDVKM come from the germline V gene. Deletions cut 3 bases from V and 3 bases from J, with 17 bases between. CDR3 residues: CASSFSSYRTKETQYF. CDR3 sequence (DNA): TGTGCCAGCAGTTTTTCTAGTTACAGGACCAAAGAGACCCAGTACTTC.

This chain connects TRBV7-2 to TRBJ2-5, with D possibly TRBD1 on 5 matching bases. Germline-derived CDR1 and CDR2 are SGHTA and FQGNSA. The CDR3 covers 14 residues. Deletions cut 2 bases from V and 2 bases from J, with 9 bases between. The CDR3: CASSLRTTQETQYF. CDR3 sequence (DNA): TGTGCCAGCAGCTTAAGGACAACGCAAGAGACCCAGTACTTC.

This clone is medium-sized (0.01 to 0.1%) within its sample. The V gene is TRBV19, the J gene TRBJ2-7, with D maybe TRBD1 (7 bases). Germline CDR1 LNHDA, CDR2 SQIVND (reference sequence). V shed 1 base and J shed 4 bases, with 11 bases lying between them. The CDR3 contains 14 residues. The CDR3 sequence: CASSIVAGGYEQYF. The CDR3 DNA follows: TGTGCCAGTAGTATAGTAGCAGGGGGGTACGAGCAGTACTTC.

The chain employs TRBV11-2 and TRBJ1-4; 9 bases map to TRBD1. Germline-derived CDR1 and CDR2 are SGHAT and FQNNGV. The CDR3 covers 16 residues. With 2 bases clipped from V and 5 bases from J, the junction kept 6 bases outside the gene matches. Here the CDR3 reads CASSLNWGQGNEKLFF. The DNA of the CDR3 is TGTGCCAGCAGCTTAAATTGGGGACAGGGAAATGAAAAACTGTTTTTT. The whole variable domain, filled in from reference TRBV11-2 and TRBJ1-4, reads EAGVAQSPRYKIIEKRQSVAFWCNPISGHATLYWYQQILGQGPKLLIQFQNNGVVDDSQLPKDRFSAERLKGVDSTLKIQPAKLEDSAVYLCASSLNWGQGNEKLFFGSGTQLSVL.

The V and J genes are TRBV5-8 and TRBJ1-1; D may be TRBD1 (6 bases). The germline gives CDR1 SGHTS, CDR2 YDEGEE. The CDR3 consists of 16 residues. V lost 3 bases, J lost 3 bases, and 18 bases lay in between. The CDR3 reads CASSSRIRGWYTEAFF. As DNA, the CDR3 is TGTGCCAGCAGCTCCAGGATCAGGGGCTGGTACACTGAAGCTTTCTTT.

V gene TRBV5-6 combines with J gene TRBJ2-3; D possibly corresponds to TRBD1 (6 bases). V was pared by 0 bases and J by 2 bases, with 13 bases between. Germline V gene data show CDR1 as SGHDT and CDR2 as YYEEEE. This CDR3 region has 16 residues. The CDR3 DNA follows: TGTGCCAGCAGCTTGGCCGCAGGGGTGCCCACAGATACGCAGTATTTT. As protein: CASSLAAGVPTDTQYF.

The chain carries TRBV10-1 and TRBJ1-1; 7 bases align to TRBD1. The CDR3 has 17 amino acids. Germline V lookup: CDR1 WNHNN, CDR2 SYGVQD (reference sequence). V shed 9 bases and J 1 base; nucleotides not matched to a gene: 17. The CDR3 protein is CASPAGGLARRNTEAFF. The DNA for the CDR3 is TGCGCCAGTCCAGCAGGGGGTCTCGCCCGAAGGAACACTGAAGCTTTCTTT.